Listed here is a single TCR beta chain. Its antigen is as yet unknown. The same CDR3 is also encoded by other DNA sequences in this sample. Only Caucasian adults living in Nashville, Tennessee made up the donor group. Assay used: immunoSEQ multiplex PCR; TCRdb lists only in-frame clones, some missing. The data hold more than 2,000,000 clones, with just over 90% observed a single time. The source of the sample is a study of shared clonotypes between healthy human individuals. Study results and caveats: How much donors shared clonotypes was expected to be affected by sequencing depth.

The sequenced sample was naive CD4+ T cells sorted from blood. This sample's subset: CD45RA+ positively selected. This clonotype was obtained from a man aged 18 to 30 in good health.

CDR3 loop: CASSFGGPNEQFF. In DNA form, the CDR3 reads TGCGCCAGCAGCTTCGGGGGGCCCAATGAGCAGTTCTTC. The chain is built from TRBV5-1 and TRBJ2-1; D might be TRBD2 (7 bases). V lost 2 bases and J lost 6, with 9 bases in between. CDR3 length: 13 amino acids. CDR1 is SGHRS, CDR2 YFSETQ, per germline.